Sequencing of this T cell receptor (beta chain) was carried out in a study of OX40 agonist ivuxolimab in advanced cancers. Data came from immunoSEQ multiplex PCR; TCRdb stores just in-frame clones and leaves some out. The sample shows 65,000 to 95,000 clones, 90% to 95% of them seen only once. Germline V gives CDR1 MRHNA, CDR2 SNTAGT. The germline V and J ends were trimmed by 3 bases and 4 bases, with 9 bases remaining between them. The CDR3 has 13 residues. The sequencing used CD4+ or CD8+ T cells sorted from blood, collected in a trial of the OX40 agonist ivuxolimab. This sequence originates from an adult with an advanced solid tumor such as melanoma, head and neck, liver or kidney cancer. The chain is built from TRBV6-4 and TRBJ1-1; unclear D gene. CDR3 in DNA: TGTGCCAGCAGTGAAGGCATCAGCACTGAAGCTTTCTTT. This codes for CASSEGISTEAFF.